The 6 T cell receptor beta chains below come from one sample, sequenced in a study of blood T cells in healthy people across ages. Alongside a J-beta primer mix, a sample-barcoded 5' primer served in a second PCR lasting 7 to 11 cycles. MiXCR, run by TCRdb on the 5' RACE reads, gives a single entry per CDR3 protein. The table lists around 1,900,000 distinct CDR3 sequences, 39% of them singletons. Specimen: blood. The source is a human donor in good health.

This chain links TRBV4-3 with TRBJ1-1; TRBD1 is a possible D gene (5 bases). CDR3 length: 16 amino acids. V lost 1 base and J lost 2, with 14 bases in between. Looked up from germline, CDR1 is LGHNA and CDR2 is YSLEER. The CDR3 DNA follows: TGCGCCAGCAGCCAAGCCGGGGGGTGGGGAAACACTGAAGCTTTCTTT. Protein: CASSQAGGWGNTEAFF.

The chain links TRBV7-9 to TRBJ2-2; D is perhaps TRBD2 (6 bases). The germline V gene encodes CDR1 SEHNR and CDR2 FQNEAQ (reference sequence). The CDR3 has 17 residues. V gave up 6 bases and J gave up 1 base, with 18 bases separating them. The CDR3 is CASSSSPGLLNTGELFF. The CDR3 DNA is TGTGCCAGCAGTTCATCTCCGGGACTCTTGAACACCGGGGAGCTGTTTTTT.

The J gene is TRBJ1-2, the V gene TRBV28, with 7 nucleotides matching TRBD1. After removal of 3 bases from V and 3 bases from J, the junction contained 7 bases not matched to a gene. Germline V lookup: CDR1 MDHEN, CDR2 SYDVKM. CDR3 size: 15 residues. CDR3 region: CASSLNRGVHYGYTF. The CDR3 region has the DNA TGTGCCAGCAGTTTGAACAGGGGTGTGCACTATGGCTACACCTTC.

The V call is TRBV20-1, the J call TRBJ1-2; D might be TRBD1 (6 bases). V was cut by 0 bases and J by 4 bases, with 18 bases left in between. The CDR3 has 16 residues. Germline V gene sequence: CDR1 DFQATT, CDR2 SNEGSKA (reference sequence). The CDR3 loop is CSARDPTGPWGYGYTF. The CDR3 nucleotides are TGCAGTGCTAGAGACCCCACAGGGCCCTGGGGCTATGGCTACACCTTC.

V usage is TRBV29-1 and J usage is TRBJ1-2; perhaps TRBD1 as D (5 bases). The germline V and J ends were trimmed by 6 bases and 6 bases, with 20 bases remaining between them. The germline CDR1 and CDR2 sequences are SQVTM and ANQGSEA. CDR3 length: 14 residues. The CDR3 DNA sequence: TGCAGCGTCTCGAGGGAGGGGTCTCACAATGGCTACACCTTC. Its protein is CSVSREGSHNGYTF.

This clonotype was counted only a few times. The V and J genes are TRBV20-1 and TRBJ1-4; D possibly corresponds to TRBD1 (5 bases). Germline-derived CDR1 and CDR2 are DFQATT and SNEGSKA (reference sequence). The CDR3 length is 13 residues. The V and J ends lost 8 bases and 2 bases respectively, with 12 bases between them. The DNA for the CDR3 is TGCAGTACATGGGGGTCCACTAATGAAAAACTGTTTTTT. This codes for CSTWGSTNEKLFF.